The entry below describes one T cell receptor beta chain. The antigen is not known. Repertoires were generated with immunoSEQ multiplex PCR, while TCRdb's copy carries only in-frame clones and drops some. Of roughly 2.2 million clones in the sample, 80% to 95% are singletons; the top ten hold around 0.38%. This CDR3 has 13 amino acids. Germline assignment: CDR1 SGHTA and CDR2 FQGNSA. The germline V and J ends were trimmed by 5 bases and 2 bases, with 7 bases remaining between them. This sample is part of a study of shared clonotypes between healthy human individuals. The overall study: Serving as donors were a couple of women and a few men, whose ages spanned 18 to 49. Broader study findings: All-four-donor shared clonotypes had higher generation probabilities than non-shared clonotypes did.

Donors included only healthy HIV-negative adults lacking recent acute infections or vaccinations. Subsets obtained from CD4+ cells comprised CD45RA+ naive and CD45RA-negative memory cells. This TCR was sampled from a man younger than 35 in good health. Some clones in this sample may be carry-over from other donors' samples. Sequencing was performed on naive CD4+ T cells from PBMCs. The subset here: CD45RA+ positively selected. The rearrangement links TRBV7-2 to TRBJ1-5; D call uncertain. This CDR3 reads CASSPEGNQPQHF. In DNA, the CDR3 is TGTGCCAGCAGCCCCGAAGGCAATCAGCCCCAGCATTTT.